These 24 T cell receptor beta chains originate from one sample sequenced in a study of cytomegalovirus exposure and HLA in healthy donors. Assay used: immunoSEQ multiplex PCR; TCRdb lists only in-frame clones, some missing. The sample has approximately 230,000 clones, about 90% seen once. Sequencing was carried out using PBMCs. The source is a man younger than 30 in good health and CMV-seropositive.

The rearrangement links TRBV6-1 to TRBJ1-5; perhaps TRBD1 as D (6 bases). Trimming took off 2 bases at V and 2 bases at J, with 13 bases between the two ends. Germline V gene data show CDR1 as MNHNS and CDR2 as SASEGT. The CDR3 has 16 amino acids. The CDR3 DNA is TGTGCCAGCAGTGAAATGACAGGAATGGGCAATCAGCCCCAGCATTTT. This encodes CASSEMTGMGNQPQHF.

The chain couples TRBV27 to TRBJ1-2, with D perhaps matching TRBD1 (5 bases). The V gene lost 8 bases and the J gene lost 4 bases, with 26 bases spanning the gap. This CDR3 has 17 amino acids. Germline V lookup: CDR1 MNHEY, CDR2 SMNVEV (reference sequence). The CDR3 DNA follows: TGTGCCAGCCGCAGCGGTGCGGGACTGCCTGCTAGCTATGGCTACACCTTC. Protein product: CASRSGAGLPASYGYTF.

The chain links TRBV5-6 to TRBJ2-5; D assignment may be TRBD1 or TRBD2 (5 bases each). The CDR3 sequence is 15 residues long. V shed 2 bases and J shed 4 bases, with 15 bases lying between them. Germline V gives CDR1 SGHDT, CDR2 YYEEEE. This CDR3 reads CASSFRGVEAETQYF. The CDR3 nucleotides read TGTGCCAGCAGCTTTCGAGGGGTTGAGGCAGAGACCCAGTACTTC.

This clone has a handful of counts. The CDR3 sequence: CASSEQTSGSNEQFF. The CDR3 DNA sequence: TGTGCCAGCAGTGAACAGACTAGCGGGAGCAATGAGCAGTTCTTC. V is TRBV6-1 and J is TRBJ2-1; 12 bases fit TRBD2. The CDR3 has 15 amino acids. The germline gives CDR1 MNHNS, CDR2 SASEGT. Germline trimming cut 2 bases from V and 6 bases from J; bases unmatched to any gene: 2.

This rearrangement joins TRBV28 to TRBJ2-3, with D unclear. Trimming left V 8 bases short and J 2 bases short, with 11 bases between. This CDR3 region has 13 residues. From germline, CDR1 is MDHEN and CDR2 SYDVKM. CDR3 sequence reads: CASLSSYTDTQYF. CDR3 bases: TGTGCCAGCTTATCCAGCTACACAGATACGCAGTATTTT. Variable domain in full (rest from reference TRBV28 and TRBJ2-3): DVKVTQSSRYLVKRTGEKVFLECVQDMDHENMFWYRQDPGLGLRLIYFSYDVKMKEKGDIPEGYSVSREKKERFSLILESASTNQTSMYLCASLSSYTDTQYFGPGTRLTVL.

The chain uses TRBV6-5 and TRBJ1-3, with TRBD1 matching 7 bases. After removal of 6 bases from V and 8 bases from J, the junction contained 13 bases not matched to a gene. This CDR3 comprises 15 residues. Germline V gene data show CDR1 as MNHEY and CDR2 as SVGAGI. CDR3 loop: CASSQRDSGEDTIYF. CDR3 nucleotide sequence: TGTGCCAGCAGCCAAAGGGACAGTGGGGAGGACACCATATATTTT.

A note on this clone: The CDR3 does not close with the conserved phenylalanine or tryptophan, likely indicating a read error. The limits of the CDR3 on the DNA are not certain, so only TCRdb's listed CDR3 is given. This chain connects TRBV6-1 to TRBJ1-1. The V gene's germline CDR1 is MNHNS and CDR2 SASEGT. The CDR3 has 13 amino acids, counting both end residues. The CDR3 here is CASSEFLVRDAVS.

This chain links TRBV6-5 with TRBJ2-1, with TRBD1 identical over 11 bases. Germline CDR1 and CDR2: MNHEY and SVGAGI. This CDR3 is built from 14 residues. V lost 6 bases, J lost 7 bases, and 5 bases stayed unmatched. This CDR3 reads CASSPGQGVNEQFF. In nucleotides, the CDR3 is TGTGCCAGCAGCCCGGGACAGGGGGTAAATGAGCAGTTCTTC.

The rearrangement joins TRBV29-1 to TRBJ2-1, with TRBD1 identical over 10 bases. Germline V gene data show CDR1 as SQVTM and CDR2 as ANQGSEA. Trimming at V came to 6 bases and at J to 7 bases, leaving 6 bases not matched to a gene. The CDR3 covers 13 residues. The CDR3 bases are TGCAGCGTCGCGGGACAGGGGAGGAATGAGCAGTTCTTC. The encoded protein is CSVAGQGRNEQFF.

CDR3 sequence reads: CASSPEGAGTNQPQHF. CDR3 in DNA: TGTGCCAGCTCACCAGAAGGGGCCGGTACTAATCAGCCCCAGCATTTT. V usage is TRBV18 and J usage is TRBJ1-5, with D tentatively TRBD1 (5 bases). The CDR3 covers 16 residues. The germline V gene encodes CDR1 KGHSH and CDR2 LQKENI. Trimming left V 2 bases short and J 4 bases short, with 15 bases between.

The chain combines TRBV6-6 with TRBJ2-7; D is undetermined. V lost 4 bases and J 5 bases, leaving 9 bases between the germline ends. CDR1 is MNHNY, CDR2 SVGAGI, per germline (reference sequence). The CDR3 length is 12 residues. The CDR3 DNA sequence: TGTGCCAGCAGTTCTCCTAATAACGAGCAGTACTTC. This sequence encodes CASSSPNNEQYF.

V and J are TRBV6-6 and TRBJ2-1, with 14 bases that match TRBD2. The V gene end was trimmed by 7 bases and the J gene end by 9 bases; junction bases not matched to a gene: 11. This CDR3 comprises 16 residues. Germline CDR1 MNHNY, CDR2 SVGAGI (reference sequence). The CDR3 DNA reads TGTGCCAGCAAGGGACTAGCGGGAGAACTTTGGGCTGAGCAGTTCTTC. As protein: CASKGLAGELWAEQFF.

This rearrangement joins TRBV30 to TRBJ1-2; D might be TRBD1 (6 bases). V lost 5 bases to trimming and J lost 5 bases, with 15 bases between them. CDR1 GTSNPN and CDR2 SVGIG come from the germline V gene (reference sequence). CDR3 size: 13 residues. CDR3 in DNA: TGTGCCTGGGGCCGGGACACCGTGTATGGCTACACCTTC. Its translation: CAWGRDTVYGYTF.

This clone was seen once. The chain is built from TRBV9 and TRBJ2-2, with 8 bases lining up with TRBD1. This CDR3 has 16 amino acids. Germline CDR1 reads SGDLS; CDR2 reads YYNGEE. The J segment lost 6 bases and the V segment lost 4 bases, leaving 11 bases of the junction unmatched. This chain's CDR3 is CASSPSGQVFAGELFF. The CDR3 DNA sequence: TGTGCCAGCAGCCCCTCGGGACAGGTTTTCGCCGGGGAGCTGTTTTTT.

The J gene is TRBJ1-2, the V gene TRBV14; D uncertain. V shed 3 bases and J shed 4 bases, with 12 bases lying between them. CDR1 and CDR2 from the germline V gene are SGHDN and FVKESK. The CDR3 contains 14 residues. CDR3 nucleotide sequence: TGTGCCAGCAGCCACCAAAGACAACCCTATGGCTACACCTTC. This sequence encodes CASSHQRQPYGYTF.

The sample holds a few counts of this clone. The V gene is TRBV30, the J gene TRBJ1-2; 7 bases agree with TRBD1. Germline trimming cut 1 base from V and 6 bases from J; bases unmatched to any gene: 8. This CDR3 has 14 residues. From germline, CDR1 is GTSNPN and CDR2 SVGIG (reference sequence). Here the CDR3 reads CAWSGRQGIDGYTF. The CDR3 nucleotides are TGTGCCTGGAGTGGGCGACAGGGCATTGATGGCTACACCTTC.

The rearrangement joins TRBV10-3 to TRBJ1-3, with a tentative D call TRBD1 (5 bases). The CDR3 totals 15 residues. CDR1 ENHRY and CDR2 SYGVKD come from the germline V gene. V shed 3 bases and J shed 2 bases, with 11 bases lying between them. CDR3 bases: TGTGCCATCAGTGAAGCAGGGAACCCTGGAAACACCATATATTTT. Residues: CAISEAGNPGNTIYF.

V and J are TRBV29-1 and TRBJ2-1; D remains unclear. This CDR3 comprises 12 residues. The V and J ends lost 7 bases and 8 bases respectively, with 15 bases between them. The germline V gene encodes CDR1 SQVTM and CDR2 ANQGSEA. The CDR3: CSASSRVHEQFF. The DNA of the CDR3 is TGCAGCGCAAGCTCTAGAGTTCATGAGCAGTTCTTC.

The chain combines TRBV7-2 with TRBJ2-7, with D maybe TRBD1 (6 bases). CDR3 size: 16 residues. Germline V gene lookup returns CDR1 SGHTA and CDR2 FQGNSA. Trimming shortened V by 1 base and J by 4 bases, and 17 bases separated the two germline ends. The CDR3 DNA follows: TGTGCCAGCAGCTTAGACCGGGACACTGGCGCATACGAGCAGTACTTC. Protein sequence: CASSLDRDTGAYEQYF.

This rearrangement joins TRBV5-1 to TRBJ1-4; maybe TRBD1 (6 bases). In germline, CDR1 is SGHRS, CDR2 YFSETQ. Trimming took off 2 bases at V and 8 bases at J, with 19 bases between the two ends. The CDR3 runs 16 residues. Written as DNA, the CDR3 is TGCGCCAGCAGCTTCGGTTCCTCGGACAGTCGGGAAAAACTGTTTTTT. The encoded protein is CASSFGSSDSREKLFF.

This chain links TRBV2 with TRBJ1-1; D not resolved. There are 11 residues in the CDR3. Germline CDR1 SNHLY, CDR2 FYNNEI. The ends were cut back, 6 bases at V and 9 bases at J, with 11 bases in the middle. The CDR3 DNA reads TGTGCCAGCAGGGGGAGGGAGCAAGCTTTCTTT. Translating gives CASRGREQAFF.

The CDR3 loop reads CASSLAGLAGLYQETQYF. The CDR3 DNA reads as TGCGCCAGCAGCTTGGCGGGACTAGCGGGTCTTTACCAAGAGACCCAGTACTTC. This sequence joins TRBV5-1 and TRBJ2-5; 12 positions agree with TRBD2. V lost 0 bases, J lost 0 bases, and 6 bases stayed unmatched. CDR1 SGHRS and CDR2 YFSETQ come from the germline V gene. The CDR3 has 18 residues.

The chain is built from TRBV6-1 and TRBJ1-3, with D uncertain. The V end lost 2 bases, the J end lost 0 bases, and 8 bases lay between the germline ends. The CDR3 has 15 residues. Germline lookup yields CDR1 MNHNS and CDR2 SASEGT. For the CDR3, the DNA is TGTGCCAGCAGTGAAAGTATGGGCTCTGGAAACACCATATATTTT. Translated: CASSESMGSGNTIYF.

In this sample, this clone turned up a few times. This chain joins TRBV7-3 and TRBJ1-1; 7 positions match TRBD1. After removal of 2 bases from V and 5 bases from J, the junction contained 5 bases not matched to a gene. Germline V gene lookup returns CDR1 SGHTA and CDR2 FQGTGA. The CDR3 has 14 residues. CDR3 protein: CASSLQGVGTEAFF. The CDR3 bases are TGTGCCAGCAGCTTACAGGGGGTAGGGACTGAAGCTTTCTTT.